This T cell receptor (beta chain) came from a study of lymphopenia after photon versus proton radiotherapy. Produced via immunoSEQ multiplex PCR; TCRdb's table is partial and in-frame only. The data show roughly 32,000 clones, approximately 95% seen once. As for this clone: What it binds is not known.

The CDR3 totals 13 residues. Germline V gene lookup returns CDR1 LNHDA and CDR2 SQIVND (reference sequence). V lost 3 bases and J lost 6, with 12 bases in between. Study-level results: Larger post-nadir TCR diversity loss correlated inversely with survival in deceased patients. Better survival with proton therapy was suggested as possible, not demonstrated. Post-nadir diversity loss with photons came from oligoclonal expansion, particularly CD8+ Temra cells. Relative stability marked proton patients; photon patients lost diversity and naive cells.

This chain uses TRBV19 with TRBJ2-7; D is unclear. This receptor was identified in a woman between 50 and 59 years old with cholangiocarcinoma. Sequenced here: peripheral blood, sampled from a patient treated with photon-based radiotherapy. CDR3 DNA: TGTGCCAGTAGTATTTTCGGGTCGGGCGAGCAGTACTTC. Its translation is CASSIFGSGEQYF. The complete variable domain, with remaining parts taken from reference TRBV19 and TRBJ2-7, reads DGGITQSPKYLFRKEGQNVTLSCEQNLNHDAMYWYRQDPGQGLRLIYYSQIVNDFQKGDIAEGYSVSREKKESFPLTVTSAQKNPTAFYLCASSIFGSGEQYFGPGTRLTVT.